The entry that follows covers one TCR beta chain sequence. Its antigen remains unidentified. The study enrolled healthy HIV-negative adults without recent acute infections or vaccinations as donors. The sample originates from a study of shared clonotypes between healthy human individuals. Overall study context: Per-donor plates numbered three CD4 naive, three CD4 memory, two CD8 naive and one CD8 memory.

Sequenced by immunoSEQ multiplex PCR; TCRdb stores in-frame clones only, minus some. Among some 1.1 million clones listed, approximately 80% were seen once. Germline CDR1 and CDR2: SGHTA and FQGNSA. J lost 10 bases, V lost 6 bases, and 7 bases had no gene match. CDR3 length: 13 amino acids. Regarding the study as a whole: The authors expected sequencing depth to affect clonotype sharing among donors.

The material sequenced was memory CD4+ T cells from PBMCs. Subset of the sample: CD45RA-negative fraction. V and J are TRBV7-2 and TRBJ1-5, with 9 bases identical to TRBD1. The TCR sequence derives from a man aged 18 to 30 in good health. Some clones in this sample may be carry-over from other donors' samples. The CDR3 DNA reads as TGTGCCAGCAGAGAACAGGGGGCGGGTCCCCAGCATTTT. This translates into CASREQGAGPQHF.